Here is one T cell receptor beta chain with its context. Between the trimmed V and J ends, which lost 3 bases and 7 bases, there was a span of 22 bases. Germline CDR1 is GTSNPN and CDR2 is SVGIG (reference sequence). The CDR3 runs to 15 residues. This sample was included in a study of blood T cell repertoires in COVID-19. In the study overall: Researchers got acute and convalescent COVID-19 samples from the United States, Italy and Spain. PBMCs, B-cell-depleted T cells, or T cells were the source of the cDNA or gDNA that made up the material.

Per the study methods: How many nucleated cells were present was estimated from reference gene primer amplification. Produced via immunoSEQ multiplex PCR; TCRdb's table is partial and in-frame only. That table supplies the V and J calls and clone size; D and trimming were determined from the DNA. This table has roughly 220,000 clones, around 82% appearing once. This sequence originates from a woman aged 25 to 45 who had recovered from COVID-19. Specimen: peripheral blood. This chain connects TRBV30 to TRBJ2-7; possibly TRBD1 for D (6 bases). The CDR3 nucleotides read TGTGCCTGGAGGTCTCCCCGACGGACAAGGGGGGAGCAGTACTTC. It is translated as CAWRSPRRTRGEQYF.